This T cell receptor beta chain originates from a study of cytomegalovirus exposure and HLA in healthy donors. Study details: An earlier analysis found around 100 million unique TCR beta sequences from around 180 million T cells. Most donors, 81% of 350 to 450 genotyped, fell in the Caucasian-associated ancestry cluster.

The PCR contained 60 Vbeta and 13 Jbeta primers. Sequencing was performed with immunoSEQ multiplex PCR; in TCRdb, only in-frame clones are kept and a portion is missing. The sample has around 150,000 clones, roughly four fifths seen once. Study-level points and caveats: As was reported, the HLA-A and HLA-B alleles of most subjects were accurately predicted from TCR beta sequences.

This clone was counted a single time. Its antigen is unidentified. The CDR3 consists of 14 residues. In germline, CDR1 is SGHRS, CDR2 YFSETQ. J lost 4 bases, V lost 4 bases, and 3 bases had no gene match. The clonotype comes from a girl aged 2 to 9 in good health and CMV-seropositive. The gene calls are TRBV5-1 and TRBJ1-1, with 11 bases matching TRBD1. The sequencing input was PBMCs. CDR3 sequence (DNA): TGCGCCAGCAGCATAGGGACAGGGGGCACTGAAGCTTTCTTT. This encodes CASSIGTGGTEAFF.